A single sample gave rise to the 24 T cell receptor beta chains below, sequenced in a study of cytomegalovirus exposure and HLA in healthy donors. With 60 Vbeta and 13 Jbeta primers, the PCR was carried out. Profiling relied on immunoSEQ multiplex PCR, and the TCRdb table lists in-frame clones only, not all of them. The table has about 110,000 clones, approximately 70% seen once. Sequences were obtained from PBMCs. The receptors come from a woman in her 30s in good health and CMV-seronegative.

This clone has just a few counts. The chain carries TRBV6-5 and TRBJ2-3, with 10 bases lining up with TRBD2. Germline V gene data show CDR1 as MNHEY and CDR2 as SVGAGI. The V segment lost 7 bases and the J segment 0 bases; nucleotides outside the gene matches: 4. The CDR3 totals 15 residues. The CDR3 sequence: CASKKTSGSTDTQYF. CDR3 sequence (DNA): TGTGCCAGCAAAAAGACTAGCGGGAGCACAGATACGCAGTATTTT.

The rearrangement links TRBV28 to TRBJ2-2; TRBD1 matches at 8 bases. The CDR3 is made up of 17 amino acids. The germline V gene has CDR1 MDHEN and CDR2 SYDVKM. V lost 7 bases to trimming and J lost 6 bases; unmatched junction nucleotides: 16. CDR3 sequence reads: CASTRSGGVQFSGELFF. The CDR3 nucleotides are TGTGCCAGCACCCGTTCAGGGGGCGTCCAGTTTTCCGGGGAGCTGTTTTTT.

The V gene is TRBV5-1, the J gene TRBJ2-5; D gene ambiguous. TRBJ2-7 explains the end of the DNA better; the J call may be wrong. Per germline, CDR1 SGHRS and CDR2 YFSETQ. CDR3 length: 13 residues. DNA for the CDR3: TGCGCCAGCAGCTTGAACGGAGCCTACGAGCAGTACTTC. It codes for CASSLNGAYEQYF.

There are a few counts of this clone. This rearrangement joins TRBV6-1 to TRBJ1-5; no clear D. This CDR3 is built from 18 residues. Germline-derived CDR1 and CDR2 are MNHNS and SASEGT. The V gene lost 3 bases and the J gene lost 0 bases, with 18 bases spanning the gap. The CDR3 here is CASSDRGTTPDSNQPQHF. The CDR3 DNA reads TGTGCCAGCAGTGATCGGGGTACGACACCCGATAGCAATCAGCCCCAGCATTTT.

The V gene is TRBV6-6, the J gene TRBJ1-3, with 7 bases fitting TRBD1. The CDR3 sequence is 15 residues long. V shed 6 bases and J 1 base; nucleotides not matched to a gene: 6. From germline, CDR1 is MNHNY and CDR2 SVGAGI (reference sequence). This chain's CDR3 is CASRTGTVSGNTIYF. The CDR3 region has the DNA TGTGCCAGCAGGACTGGGACAGTTTCTGGAAACACCATATATTTT.

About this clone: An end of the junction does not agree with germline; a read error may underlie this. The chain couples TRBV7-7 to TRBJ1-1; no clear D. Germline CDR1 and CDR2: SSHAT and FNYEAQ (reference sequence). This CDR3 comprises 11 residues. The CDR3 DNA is TGTGCTAGCAGCCCCCTTACTGAAGCTTTCTTT. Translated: CASSPLTEAFF.

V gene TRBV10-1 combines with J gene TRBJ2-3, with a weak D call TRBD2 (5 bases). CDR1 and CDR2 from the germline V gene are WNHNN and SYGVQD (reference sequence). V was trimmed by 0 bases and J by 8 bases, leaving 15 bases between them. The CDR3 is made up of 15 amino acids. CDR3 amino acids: CASSESKLTGGTQYF. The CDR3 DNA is TGCGCCAGCAGTGAGTCCAAGCTGACCGGAGGTACGCAGTATTTT.

The CDR3 reads CASSPGLAGETQYF. CDR3 coding DNA: TGTGCCAGCTCACCGGGACTAGCGGGAGAGACCCAGTACTTC. This chain links TRBV18 with TRBJ2-5, with 12 bases that match TRBD2. Germline CDR1 and CDR2: KGHSH and LQKENI. Trimming removed 3 bases from V and 4 bases from J; junction bases left unmatched: 0. The CDR3 extends over 14 amino acids.

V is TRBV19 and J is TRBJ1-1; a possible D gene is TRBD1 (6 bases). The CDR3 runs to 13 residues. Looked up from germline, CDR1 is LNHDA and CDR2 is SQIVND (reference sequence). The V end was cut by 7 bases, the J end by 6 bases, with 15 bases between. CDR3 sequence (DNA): TGTGCCAGTAATGGGGGGGCGGTACCTGAAGCTTTCTTT. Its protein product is CASNGGAVPEAFF.

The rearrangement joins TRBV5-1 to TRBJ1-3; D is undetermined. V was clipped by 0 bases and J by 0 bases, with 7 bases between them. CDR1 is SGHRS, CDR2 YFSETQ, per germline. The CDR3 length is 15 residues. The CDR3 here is CASSLAPLSGNTIYF. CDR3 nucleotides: TGCGCCAGCAGCTTGGCCCCACTCTCTGGAAACACCATATATTTT.

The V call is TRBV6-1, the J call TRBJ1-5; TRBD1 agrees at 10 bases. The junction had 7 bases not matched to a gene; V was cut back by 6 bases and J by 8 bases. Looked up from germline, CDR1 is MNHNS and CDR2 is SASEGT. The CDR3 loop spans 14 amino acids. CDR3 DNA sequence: TGTGCCAGCAGCTTTGACAGGGGGCCGGAGCCCCAGCATTTT. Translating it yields CASSFDRGPEPQHF.

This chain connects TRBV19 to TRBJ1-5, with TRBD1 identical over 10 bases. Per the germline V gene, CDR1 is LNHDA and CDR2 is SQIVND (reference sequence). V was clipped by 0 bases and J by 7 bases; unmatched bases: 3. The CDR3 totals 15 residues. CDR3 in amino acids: CASSIDGTGVQPQHF. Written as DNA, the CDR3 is TGTGCCAGTAGTATAGACGGGACAGGGGTCCAGCCCCAGCATTTT. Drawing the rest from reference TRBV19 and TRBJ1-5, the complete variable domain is DGGITQSPKYLFRKEGQNVTLSCEQNLNHDAMYWYRQDPGQGLRLIYYSQIVNDFQKGDIAEGYSVSREKKESFPLTVTSAQKNPTAFYLCASSIDGTGVQPQHFGDGTRLSIL.

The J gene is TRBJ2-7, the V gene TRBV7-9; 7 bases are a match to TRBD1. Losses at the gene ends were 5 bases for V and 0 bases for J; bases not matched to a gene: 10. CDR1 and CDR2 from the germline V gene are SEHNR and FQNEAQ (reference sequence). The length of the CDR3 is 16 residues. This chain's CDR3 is CASSPRDRVYSYEQYF. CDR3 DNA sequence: TGTGCCAGCAGCCCCCGGGACAGAGTTTACTCCTACGAGCAGTACTTC.

Here the CDR3 DNA reads TGCAGTGCCAGTCTAGCGGCCGAGCAGTACTTC. Residues: CSASLAAEQYF. V gene TRBV20-1 combines with J gene TRBJ2-7, with 7 bases aligning to TRBD2. CDR3 length: 11 residues. Germline-derived CDR1 and CDR2 are DFQATT and SNEGSKA (reference sequence). J lost 6 bases, V lost 6 bases, and 5 bases had no gene match.

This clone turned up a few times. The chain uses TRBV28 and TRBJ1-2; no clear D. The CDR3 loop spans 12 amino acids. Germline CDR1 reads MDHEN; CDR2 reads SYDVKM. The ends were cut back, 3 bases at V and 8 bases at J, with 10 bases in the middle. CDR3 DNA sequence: TGTGCCAGCAGTTTTTCTCTCGGGGGCTACACCTTC. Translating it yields CASSFSLGGYTF.

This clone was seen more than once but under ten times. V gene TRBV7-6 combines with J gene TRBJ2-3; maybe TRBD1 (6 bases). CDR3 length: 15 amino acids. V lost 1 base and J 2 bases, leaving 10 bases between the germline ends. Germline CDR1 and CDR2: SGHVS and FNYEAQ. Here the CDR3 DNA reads TGTGCCAGCAGCTTAGGAGGACAGAACACAGATACGCAGTATTTT. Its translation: CASSLGGQNTDTQYF.

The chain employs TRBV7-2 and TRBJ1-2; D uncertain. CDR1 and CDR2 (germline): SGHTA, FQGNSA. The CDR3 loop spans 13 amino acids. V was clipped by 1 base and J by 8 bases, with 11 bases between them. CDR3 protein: CASSLVAGGGYTF. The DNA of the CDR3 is TGTGCCAGCAGCTTAGTTGCAGGTGGCGGCTACACCTTC.

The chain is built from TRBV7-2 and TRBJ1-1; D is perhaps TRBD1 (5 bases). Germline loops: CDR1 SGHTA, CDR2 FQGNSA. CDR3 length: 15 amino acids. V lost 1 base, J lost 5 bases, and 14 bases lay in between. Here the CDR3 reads CASSLEGAARTEAFF. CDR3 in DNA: TGTGCCAGCAGCTTAGAAGGGGCCGCGAGGACTGAAGCTTTCTTT.

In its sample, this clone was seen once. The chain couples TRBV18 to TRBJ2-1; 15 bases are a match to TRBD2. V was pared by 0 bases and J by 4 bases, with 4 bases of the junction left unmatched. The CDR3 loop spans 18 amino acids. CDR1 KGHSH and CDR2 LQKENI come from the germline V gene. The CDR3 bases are TGTGCCAGCTCACCACCCGGACTAGCGGGAGGGGTATACAATGAGCAGTTCTTC. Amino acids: CASSPPGLAGGVYNEQFF.

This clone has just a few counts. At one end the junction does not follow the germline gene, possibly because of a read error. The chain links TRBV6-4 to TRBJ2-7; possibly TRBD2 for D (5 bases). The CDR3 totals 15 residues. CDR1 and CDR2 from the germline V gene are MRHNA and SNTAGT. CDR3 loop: CASSYSKSGPYEQYF. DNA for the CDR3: TGTGCCAGCAGTTACTCGAAGAGCGGTCCCTACGAGCAGTACTTC.

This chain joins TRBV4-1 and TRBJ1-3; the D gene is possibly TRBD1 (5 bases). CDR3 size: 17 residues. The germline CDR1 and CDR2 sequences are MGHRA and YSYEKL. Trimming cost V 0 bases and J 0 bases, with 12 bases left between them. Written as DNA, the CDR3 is TGCGCCAGCAGCCAAGATAGGGGCCGAAGCTCTGGAAACACCATATATTTT. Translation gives CASSQDRGRSSGNTIYF.

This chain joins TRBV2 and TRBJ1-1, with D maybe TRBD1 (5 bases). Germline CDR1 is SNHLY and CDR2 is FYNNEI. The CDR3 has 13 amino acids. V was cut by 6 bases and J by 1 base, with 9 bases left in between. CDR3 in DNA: TGTGCCAGCAGGATGGGGGGGAACACTGAAGCTTTCTTT. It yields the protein CASRMGGNTEAFF.

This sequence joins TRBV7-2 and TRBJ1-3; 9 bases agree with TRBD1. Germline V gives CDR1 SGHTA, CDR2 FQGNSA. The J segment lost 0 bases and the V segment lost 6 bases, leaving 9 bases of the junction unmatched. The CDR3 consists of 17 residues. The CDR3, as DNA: TGTGCCAGCAGTAGCCCGGGACAGGGAGGCTCTGGAAACACCATATATTTT. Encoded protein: CASSSPGQGGSGNTIYF.

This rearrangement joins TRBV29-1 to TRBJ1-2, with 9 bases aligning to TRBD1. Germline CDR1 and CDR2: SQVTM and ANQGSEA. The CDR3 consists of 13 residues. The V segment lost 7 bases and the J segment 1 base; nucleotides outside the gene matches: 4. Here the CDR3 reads CSGGTGNNYGYTF. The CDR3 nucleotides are TGCAGCGGGGGGACAGGGAATAACTATGGCTACACCTTC. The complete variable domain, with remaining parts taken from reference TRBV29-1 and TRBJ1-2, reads SAVISQKPSRDICQRGTSLTIQCQVDSQVTMMFWYRQQPGQSLTLIATANQGSEATYESGFVIDKFPISRPNLTFSTLTVSNMSPEDSSIYLCSGGTGNNYGYTFGSGTRLTVV.